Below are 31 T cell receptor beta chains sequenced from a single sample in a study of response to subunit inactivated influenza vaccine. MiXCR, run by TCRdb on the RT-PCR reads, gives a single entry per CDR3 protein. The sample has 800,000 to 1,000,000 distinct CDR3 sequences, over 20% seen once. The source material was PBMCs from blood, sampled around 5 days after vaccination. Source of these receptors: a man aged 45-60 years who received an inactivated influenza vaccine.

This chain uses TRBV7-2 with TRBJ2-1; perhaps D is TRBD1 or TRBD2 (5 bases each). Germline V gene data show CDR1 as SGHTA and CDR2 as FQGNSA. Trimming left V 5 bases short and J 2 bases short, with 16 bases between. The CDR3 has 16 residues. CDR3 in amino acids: CASSLRRDLAYNEQFF. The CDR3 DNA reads TGTGCCAGCAGCCTGAGACGGGACCTGGCCTACAATGAGCAGTTCTTC. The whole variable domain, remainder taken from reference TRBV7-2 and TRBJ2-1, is GAGVSQSPSNKVTEKGKDVELRCDPISGHTALYWYRQSLGQGLEFLIYFQGNSAPDKSGLPSDRFSAERTGGSVSTLTIQRTQQEDSAVYLCASSLRRDLAYNEQFFGPGTRLTVL.

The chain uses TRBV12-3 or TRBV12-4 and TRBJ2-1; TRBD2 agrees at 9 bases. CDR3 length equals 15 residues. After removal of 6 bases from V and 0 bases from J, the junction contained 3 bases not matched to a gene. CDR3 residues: CASRVSGSSYNEQFF. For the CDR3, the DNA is TGTGCCAGCAGGGTTAGCGGGAGCTCCTACAATGAGCAGTTCTTC.

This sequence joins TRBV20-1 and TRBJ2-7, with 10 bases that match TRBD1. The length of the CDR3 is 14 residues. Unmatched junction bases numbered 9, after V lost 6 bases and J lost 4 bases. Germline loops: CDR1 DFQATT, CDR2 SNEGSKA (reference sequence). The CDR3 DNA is TGCAGTGCCGGGACAGGGGCACGGTTTTACGAGCAGTACTTC. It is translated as CSAGTGARFYEQYF.

CDR3 loop: CASGGTSGTRETQYF. The CDR3 DNA reads TGTGCCAGCGGCGGGACTAGCGGGACCCGGGAGACCCAGTACTTC. The rearrangement links TRBV28 to TRBJ2-5; 13 bases align to TRBD2. This CDR3 is 15 amino acids long. Germline CDR1 reads MDHEN; CDR2 reads SYDVKM. With V trimmed by 8 bases and J by 5 bases, 8 bases remained unmatched.

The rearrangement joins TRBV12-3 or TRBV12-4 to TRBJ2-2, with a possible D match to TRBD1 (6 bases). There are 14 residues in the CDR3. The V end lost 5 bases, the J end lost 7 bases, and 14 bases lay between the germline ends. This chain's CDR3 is CASSTQGTHGELFF. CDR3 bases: TGTGCCAGCAGTACACAGGGAACACACGGGGAGCTGTTTTTT.

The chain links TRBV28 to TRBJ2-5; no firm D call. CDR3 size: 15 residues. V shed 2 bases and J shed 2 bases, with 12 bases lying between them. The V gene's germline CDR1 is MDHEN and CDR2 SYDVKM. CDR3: CASSLADADQETQYF. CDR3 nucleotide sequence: TGTGCCAGCAGTTTAGCTGACGCCGATCAAGAGACCCAGTACTTC.

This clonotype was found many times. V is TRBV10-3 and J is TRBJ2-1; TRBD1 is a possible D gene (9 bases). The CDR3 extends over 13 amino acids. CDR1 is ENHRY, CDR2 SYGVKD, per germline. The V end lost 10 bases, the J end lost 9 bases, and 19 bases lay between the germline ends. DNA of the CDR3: TGTGCCACCGGGAGGGACAGGGCTGTTGAGCAGTTCTTC. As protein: CATGRDRAVEQFF.

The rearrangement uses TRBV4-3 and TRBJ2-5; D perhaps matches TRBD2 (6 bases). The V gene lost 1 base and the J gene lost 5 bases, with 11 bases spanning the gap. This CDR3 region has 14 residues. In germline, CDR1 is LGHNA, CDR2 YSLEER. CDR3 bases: TGCGCCAGCAGCCAAGTCGCAGGAGGGGAGACCCAGTACTTC. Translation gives CASSQVAGGETQYF.

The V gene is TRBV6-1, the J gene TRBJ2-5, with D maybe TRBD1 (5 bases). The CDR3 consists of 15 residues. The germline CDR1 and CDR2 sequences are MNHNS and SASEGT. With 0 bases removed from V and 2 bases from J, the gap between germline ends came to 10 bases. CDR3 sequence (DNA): TGTGCCAGCAGTGAAGCATTCAGGGCTCAAGAGACCCAGTACTTC. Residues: CASSEAFRAQETQYF.

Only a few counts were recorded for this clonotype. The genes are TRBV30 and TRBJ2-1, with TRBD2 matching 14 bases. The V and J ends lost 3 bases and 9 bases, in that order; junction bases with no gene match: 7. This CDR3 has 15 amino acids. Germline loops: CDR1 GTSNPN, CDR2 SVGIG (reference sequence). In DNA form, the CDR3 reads TGTGCCTGGAGCCCGGGACTAGCGGGAGTCGGTGAGCAGTTCTTC. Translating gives CAWSPGLAGVGEQFF.

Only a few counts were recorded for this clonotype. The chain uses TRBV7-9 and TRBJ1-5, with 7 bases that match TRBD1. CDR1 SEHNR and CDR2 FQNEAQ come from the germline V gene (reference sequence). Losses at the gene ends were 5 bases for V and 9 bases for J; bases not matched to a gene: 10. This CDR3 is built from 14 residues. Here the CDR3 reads CASSTDRRRGPQHF. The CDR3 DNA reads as TGTGCCAGCAGCACGGACAGGAGGCGGGGGCCCCAGCATTTT.

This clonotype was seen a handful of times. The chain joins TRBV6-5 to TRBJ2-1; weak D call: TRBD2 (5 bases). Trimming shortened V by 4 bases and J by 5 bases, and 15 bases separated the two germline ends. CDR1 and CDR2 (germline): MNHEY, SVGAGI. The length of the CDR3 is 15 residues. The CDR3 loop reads CASSWVGPGNNEQFF. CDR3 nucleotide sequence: TGTGCCAGCAGTTGGGTGGGCCCGGGGAACAATGAGCAGTTCTTC.

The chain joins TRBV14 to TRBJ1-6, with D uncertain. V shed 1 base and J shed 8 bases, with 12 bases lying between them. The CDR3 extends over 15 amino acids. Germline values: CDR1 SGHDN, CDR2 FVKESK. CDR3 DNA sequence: TGTGCCAGCAGCCAAGGTTTCGGTTTCGATTCACCCCTCCACTTT. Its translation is CASSQGFGFDSPLHF. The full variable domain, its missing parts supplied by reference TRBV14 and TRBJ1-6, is EAGVTQFPSHSVIEKGQTVTLRCDPISGHDNLYWYRRVMGKEIKFLLHFVKESKQDESGMPNNRFLAERTGGTYSTLKVQPAELEDSGVYFCASSQGFGFDSPLHFGNGTRLTVT.

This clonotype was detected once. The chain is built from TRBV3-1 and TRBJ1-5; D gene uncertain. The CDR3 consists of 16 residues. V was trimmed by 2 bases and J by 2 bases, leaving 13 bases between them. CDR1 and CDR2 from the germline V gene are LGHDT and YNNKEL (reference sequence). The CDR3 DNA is TGTGCCAGCAGCCAACGTGGGTGGTTAGGCAATCAGCCCCAGCATTTT. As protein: CASSQRGWLGNQPQHF. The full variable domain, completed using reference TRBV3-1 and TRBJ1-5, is DTAVSQTPKYLVTQMGNDKSIKCEQNLGHDTMYWYKQDSKKFLKIMFSYNNKELIINETVPNRFSPKSPDKAHLNLHINSLELGDSAVYFCASSQRGWLGNQPQHFGDGTRLSIL.

The CDR3: CASSLDVGEGQPQHF. The CDR3 DNA reads as TGCGCCAGCAGCTTGGATGTCGGGGAGGGTCAGCCCCAGCATTTT. The rearrangement joins TRBV5-1 to TRBJ1-5, with D uncertain. Germline V gene sequence: CDR1 SGHRS, CDR2 YFSETQ. The CDR3 sequence is 15 residues long. V lost 0 bases and J lost 6, with 13 bases in between.

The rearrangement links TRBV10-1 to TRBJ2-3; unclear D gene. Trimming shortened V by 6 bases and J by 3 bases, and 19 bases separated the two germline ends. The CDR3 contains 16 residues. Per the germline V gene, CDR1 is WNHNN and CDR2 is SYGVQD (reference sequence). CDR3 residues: CASSSTVSVKTDTQYF. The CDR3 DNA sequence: TGCGCCAGCAGCTCTACGGTCTCAGTAAAGACAGATACGCAGTATTTT.

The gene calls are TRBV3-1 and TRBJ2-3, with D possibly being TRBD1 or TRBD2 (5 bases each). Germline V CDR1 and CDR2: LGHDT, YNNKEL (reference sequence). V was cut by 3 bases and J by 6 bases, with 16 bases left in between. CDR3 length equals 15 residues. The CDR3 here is CASSQPGLRGDTQYF. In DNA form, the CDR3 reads TGTGCCAGCAGCCAGCCAGGGCTAAGAGGGGATACGCAGTATTTT.

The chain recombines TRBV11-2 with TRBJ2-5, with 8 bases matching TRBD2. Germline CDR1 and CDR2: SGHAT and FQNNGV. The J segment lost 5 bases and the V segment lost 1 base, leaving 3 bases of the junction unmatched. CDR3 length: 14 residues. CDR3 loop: CASSLGIAGETQYF. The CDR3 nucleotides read TGTGCCAGCAGCTTAGGTATAGCGGGGGAGACCCAGTACTTC.

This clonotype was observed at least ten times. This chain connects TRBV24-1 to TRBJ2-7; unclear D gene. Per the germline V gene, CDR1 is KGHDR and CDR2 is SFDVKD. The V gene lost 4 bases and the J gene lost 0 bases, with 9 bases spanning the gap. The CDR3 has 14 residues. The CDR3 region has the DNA TGTGCCACCAGTGAAGGCGGCGGCTCCTACGAGCAGTACTTC. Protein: CATSEGGGSYEQYF.

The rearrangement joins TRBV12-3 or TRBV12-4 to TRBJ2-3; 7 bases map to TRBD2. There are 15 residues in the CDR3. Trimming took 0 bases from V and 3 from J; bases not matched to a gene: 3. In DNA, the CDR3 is TGTGCCAGCAGTTTAGCGGCGGGAGCTACAGATACGCAGTATTTT. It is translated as CASSLAAGATDTQYF.

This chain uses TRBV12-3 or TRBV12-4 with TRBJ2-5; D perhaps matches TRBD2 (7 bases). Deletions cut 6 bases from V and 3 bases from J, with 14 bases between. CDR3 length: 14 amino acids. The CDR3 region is CASSHGGREETQYF. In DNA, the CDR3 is TGTGCCAGCAGCCACGGGGGGCGGGAAGAGACCCAGTACTTC.

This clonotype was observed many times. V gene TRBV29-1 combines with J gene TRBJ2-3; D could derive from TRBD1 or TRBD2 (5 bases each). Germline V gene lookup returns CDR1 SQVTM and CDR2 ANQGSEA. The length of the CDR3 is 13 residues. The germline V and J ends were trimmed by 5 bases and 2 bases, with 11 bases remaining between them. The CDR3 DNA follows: TGCAGCGTTCGGGGACGGAACACAGATACGCAGTATTTT. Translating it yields CSVRGRNTDTQYF.

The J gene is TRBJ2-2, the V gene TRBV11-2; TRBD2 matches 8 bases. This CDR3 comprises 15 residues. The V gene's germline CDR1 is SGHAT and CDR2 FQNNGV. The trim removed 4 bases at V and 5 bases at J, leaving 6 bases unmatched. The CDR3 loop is CASSSRGALTGELFF. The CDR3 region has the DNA TGTGCCAGCAGCTCGCGGGGGGCATTGACCGGGGAGCTGTTTTTT.

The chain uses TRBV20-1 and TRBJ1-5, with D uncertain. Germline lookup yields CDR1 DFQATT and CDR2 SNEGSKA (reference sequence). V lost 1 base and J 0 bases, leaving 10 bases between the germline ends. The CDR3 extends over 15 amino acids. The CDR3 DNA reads TGCAGTGCTAGAGTGGGGAGTTATAGCAATCAGCCCCAGCATTTT. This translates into CSARVGSYSNQPQHF.

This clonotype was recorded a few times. The CDR3 sequence: CASSPHGGPGGETQYF. The CDR3 DNA sequence: TGTGCCAGCAGCCCTCACGGTGGGCCAGGAGGAGAGACCCAGTACTTC. The chain is built from TRBV7-7 and TRBJ2-5; a weak D match, TRBD2 (5 bases). The CDR3 totals 16 residues. CDR1 and CDR2 (germline): SSHAT, FNYEAQ (reference sequence). The ends were cut back, 5 bases at V and 4 bases at J, with 20 bases in the middle.

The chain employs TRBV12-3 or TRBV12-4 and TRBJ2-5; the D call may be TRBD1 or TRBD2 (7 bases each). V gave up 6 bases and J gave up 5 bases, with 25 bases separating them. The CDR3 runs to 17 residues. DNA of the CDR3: TGTGCCAGCAGCCTCACCCCGGGACTGCAGGGGGGGGAGACCCAGTACTTC. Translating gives CASSLTPGLQGGETQYF.

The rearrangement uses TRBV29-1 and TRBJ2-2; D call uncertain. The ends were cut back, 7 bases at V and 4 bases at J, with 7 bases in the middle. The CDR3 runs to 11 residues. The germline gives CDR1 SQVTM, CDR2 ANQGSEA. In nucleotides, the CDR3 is TGCAGCGCAACTATCACCGGGGAGCTGTTTTTT. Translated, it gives CSATITGELFF.

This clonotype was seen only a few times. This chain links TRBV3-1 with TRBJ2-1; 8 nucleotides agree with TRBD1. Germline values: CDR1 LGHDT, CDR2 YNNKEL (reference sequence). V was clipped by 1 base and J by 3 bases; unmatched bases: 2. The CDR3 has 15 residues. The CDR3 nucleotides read TGTGCCAGCAGCCAAGGGACAGGGAACTACAATGAGCAGTTCTTC. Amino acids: CASSQGTGNYNEQFF.

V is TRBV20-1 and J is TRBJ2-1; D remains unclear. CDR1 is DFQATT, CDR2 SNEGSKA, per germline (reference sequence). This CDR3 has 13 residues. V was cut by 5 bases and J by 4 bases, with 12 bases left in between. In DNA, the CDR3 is TGCAGTGCTCTATCGGGCGCGTACAATGAGCAGTTCTTC. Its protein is CSALSGAYNEQFF.

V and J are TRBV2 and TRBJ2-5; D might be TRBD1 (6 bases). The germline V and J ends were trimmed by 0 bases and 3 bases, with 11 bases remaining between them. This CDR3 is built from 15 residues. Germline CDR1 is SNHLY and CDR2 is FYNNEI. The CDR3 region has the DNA TGTGCCAGCAGTGAAGCGAGAACAGGGAAAGAGACCCAGTACTTC. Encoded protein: CASSEARTGKETQYF.

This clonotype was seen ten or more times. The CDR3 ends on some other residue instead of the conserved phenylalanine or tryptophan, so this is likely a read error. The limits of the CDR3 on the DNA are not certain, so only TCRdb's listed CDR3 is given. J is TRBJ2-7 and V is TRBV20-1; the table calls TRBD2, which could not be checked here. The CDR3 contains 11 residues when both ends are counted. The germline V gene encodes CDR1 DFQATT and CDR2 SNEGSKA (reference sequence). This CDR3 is CSARGLAGDGL.